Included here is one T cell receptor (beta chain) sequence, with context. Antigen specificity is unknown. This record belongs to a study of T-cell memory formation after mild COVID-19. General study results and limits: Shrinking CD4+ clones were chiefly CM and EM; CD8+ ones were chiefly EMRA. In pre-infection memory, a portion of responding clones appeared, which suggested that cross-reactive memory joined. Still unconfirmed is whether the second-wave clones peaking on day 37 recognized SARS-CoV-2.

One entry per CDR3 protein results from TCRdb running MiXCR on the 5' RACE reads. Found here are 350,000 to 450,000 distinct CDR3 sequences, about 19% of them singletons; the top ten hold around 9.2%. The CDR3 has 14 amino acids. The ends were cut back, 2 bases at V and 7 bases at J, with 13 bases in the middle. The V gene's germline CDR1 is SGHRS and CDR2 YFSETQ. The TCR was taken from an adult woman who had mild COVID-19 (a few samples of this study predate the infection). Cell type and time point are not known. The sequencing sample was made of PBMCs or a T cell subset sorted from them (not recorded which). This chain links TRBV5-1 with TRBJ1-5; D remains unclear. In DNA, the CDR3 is TGCGCCAGCAGCTTCGGGGAATCTGGGCAGCCCCAGCATTTT. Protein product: CASSFGESGQPQHF.